Given below is one T cell receptor beta chain in context. This specimen belongs to a study of cytomegalovirus exposure and HLA in healthy donors. The CDR3 has 12 residues. Deletions cut 7 bases from V and 5 bases from J, with 11 bases between. The germline gives CDR1 SEHNR, CDR2 FQNEAQ (reference sequence). A multiplex PCR was run with 60 Vbeta primers and 13 Jbeta primers. Sequenced by immunoSEQ multiplex PCR; TCRdb stores in-frame clones only, minus some. The sample has 200,000 to 250,000 clones, over 60% seen once. Sequencing was performed on PBMCs. The receptor was isolated from a man younger than 30 in good health and CMV-seronegative. This chain connects TRBV7-9 to TRBJ2-5; D possibly corresponds to TRBD2 (6 bases). CDR3 sequence reads: CASTQEGETQYF. CDR3 DNA sequence: TGTGCCAGCACCCAGGAGGGGGAGACCCAGTACTTC.